The source of this TCR beta chain is a study of glioma-infiltrating T cells. Broader study findings: Gliomas, especially low-grade, showed above-expected tissue-blood divergence; non-neoplastic patients showed below. Only very few CDR3 sequences appeared in both tissue and blood.

The CDR3 is 15 residues long. V shed 1 base and J shed 4 bases, with 16 bases lying between them. Looked up from germline, CDR1 is DFQATT and CDR2 is SNEGSKA (reference sequence). This clonotype was found once. Its antigen remains unknown. TCR alpha and beta CDR3 regions were amplified from RNA using iRepertoire nested multiplex PCR. One-step reverse transcription and amplification started from approximately 100-400 ng of tissue mRNA or PBMC total RNA. TCRdb reanalysed the multiplex PCR reads using MiXCR and keeps one entry per CDR3 protein. The sample yields some 160,000 distinct CDR3 sequences, around 42% seen once.

This chain joins TRBV20-1 and TRBJ2-5; D remains ambiguous. This clonotype originated in a human donor with low-grade glioma or glioblastoma, undergoing nonglioma brain surgery, or in good health (not recorded which). Sequenced: glioma tissue, nonneoplastic brain tissue, or PBMCs (not recorded which). The CDR3 bases are TGCAGTGCTAGAGGATCGACATACCCCACAGAGACCCAGTACTTC. It is translated as CSARGSTYPTETQYF.